Described below is a single T cell receptor beta chain sequence and its context. Its specificity is unknown. This entry comes from a study of PD-1 blockade in mismatch repair-deficient tumors. Whole-study results and caveats: Tumor-resident clones, often absent from pretreatment blood, expanded after pembrolizumab and then contracted.

The germline CDR1 and CDR2 sequences are SGHRS and YFSETQ. This CDR3 has 16 amino acids. Trimming cost V 0 bases and J 2 bases, with 15 bases left between them. TCR sequencing covered three patients who responded to pembrolizumab. Data came from immunoSEQ multiplex PCR; TCRdb stores just in-frame clones and leaves some out. The sample yields roughly 120,000 clones, more than 70% seen once. The receptor was isolated from an adult with mismatch repair-deficient cancer. Sequencing used peripheral blood, obtained just over 70 weeks after starting pembrolizumab. This chain joins TRBV5-1 and TRBJ2-7, with D possibly matching TRBD1 (7 bases). This CDR3 is CASSLAAGGYPYEQYF. The CDR3 region has the DNA TGCGCCAGCAGCTTGGCGGCAGGGGGGTACCCCTACGAGCAGTACTTC.